This passage covers 4 T cell receptor beta chains from one sample sequenced in a study of blood T cell repertoires in COVID-19. Generated by immunoSEQ multiplex PCR, the TCRdb table keeps only in-frame clones and is missing some. The table includes about 25,000 clones, approximately 96% detected once. Sequences were obtained from peripheral blood. The origin of the receptors is a human donor with active COVID-19. The donor label of this sample is uncertain.

The DNA for the CDR3 is TGTGCCAGCAGTTACTCGAGTCCAGCGGGGGTGCGGGGAGAGACCCAGTACTTC. It yields the protein CASSYSSPAGVRGETQYF. The chain combines TRBV6-2 or TRBV6-3 with TRBJ2-5; 8 nucleotides match TRBD2. This CDR3 has 18 residues. V gave up 0 bases and J gave up 4 bases; unmatched junction bases: 13. CDR1 and CDR2 from the germline V gene are MNHEY and SVGEGT.

The chain carries TRBV18 and TRBJ2-2; 7 bases match TRBD1. V lost 3 bases and J lost 0; bases outside the gene matches: 1. Per germline, CDR1 KGHSH and CDR2 LQKENI. The CDR3 covers 15 residues. The CDR3 DNA reads TGTGCCAGCTCACCGACAGGGACGAACACCGGGGAGCTGTTTTTT. Its protein product is CASSPTGTNTGELFF.

V is TRBV6-5 and J is TRBJ2-5; TRBD1 is a possible D gene (7 bases). The CDR3 is made up of 14 amino acids. Trimming cost V 6 bases and J 4 bases, with 15 bases left between them. Germline V lookup: CDR1 MNHEY, CDR2 SVGAGI. The CDR3 sequence is CASSGGQTLETQYF. The CDR3 DNA reads TGTGCCAGCAGCGGGGGACAGACCCTAGAGACCCAGTACTTC.

The gene calls are TRBV7-9 and TRBJ2-7; 8 bases agree with TRBD2. The germline CDR1 and CDR2 sequences are SEHNR and FQNEAQ (reference sequence). The CDR3 has 12 amino acids. Trimming took 10 bases from V and 0 from J; bases not matched to a gene: 2. The CDR3 DNA reads TGTGCCATTAGCGGGATCTCCTACGAGCAGTACTTC. Its translation: CAISGISYEQYF.